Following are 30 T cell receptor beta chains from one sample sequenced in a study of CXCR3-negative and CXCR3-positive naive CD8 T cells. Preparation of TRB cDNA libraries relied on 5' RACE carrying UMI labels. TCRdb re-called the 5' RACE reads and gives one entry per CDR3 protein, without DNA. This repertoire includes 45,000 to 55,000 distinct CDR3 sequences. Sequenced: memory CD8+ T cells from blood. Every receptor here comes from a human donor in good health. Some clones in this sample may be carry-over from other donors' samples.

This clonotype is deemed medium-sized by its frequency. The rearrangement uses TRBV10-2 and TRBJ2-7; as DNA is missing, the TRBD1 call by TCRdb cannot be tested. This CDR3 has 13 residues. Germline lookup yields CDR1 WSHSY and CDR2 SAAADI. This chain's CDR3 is CASSPTGAYEQYF.

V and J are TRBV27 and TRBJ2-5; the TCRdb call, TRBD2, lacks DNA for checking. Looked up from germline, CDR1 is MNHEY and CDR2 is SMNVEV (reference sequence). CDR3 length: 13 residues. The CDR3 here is CASSTAEGQSQYF.

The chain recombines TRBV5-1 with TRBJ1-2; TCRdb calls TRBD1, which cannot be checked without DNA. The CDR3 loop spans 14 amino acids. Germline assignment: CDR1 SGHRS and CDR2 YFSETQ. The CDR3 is CASSIGHRPDGYTF.

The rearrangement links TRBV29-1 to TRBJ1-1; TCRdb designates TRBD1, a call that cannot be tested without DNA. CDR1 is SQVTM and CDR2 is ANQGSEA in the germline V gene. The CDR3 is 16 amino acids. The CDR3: CSVPGTGGLMNTEAFF.

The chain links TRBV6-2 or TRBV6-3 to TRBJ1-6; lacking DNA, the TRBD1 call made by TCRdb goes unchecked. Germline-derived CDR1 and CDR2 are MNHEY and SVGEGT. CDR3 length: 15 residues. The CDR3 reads CASSQTGTDNSPLHF.

Here the CDR3 reads CASSQWLGGEQFF. The genes are TRBV14 and TRBJ2-1; lacking DNA, the TRBD1 call made by TCRdb goes unchecked. Per germline, CDR1 SGHDN and CDR2 FVKESK. This CDR3 is built from 13 residues.

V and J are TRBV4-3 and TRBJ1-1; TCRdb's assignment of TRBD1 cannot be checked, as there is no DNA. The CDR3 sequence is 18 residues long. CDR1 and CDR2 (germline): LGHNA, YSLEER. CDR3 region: CASSQDRQGLKMNTEAFF.

The CDR3 loop is CASSIFPSGAYEQYF. The gene calls are TRBV7-3 and TRBJ2-7; TCRdb indicates TRBD1, and absent DNA this call remains unverified. CDR3 size: 15 residues. Germline values: CDR1 SGHTA, CDR2 FQGTGA.

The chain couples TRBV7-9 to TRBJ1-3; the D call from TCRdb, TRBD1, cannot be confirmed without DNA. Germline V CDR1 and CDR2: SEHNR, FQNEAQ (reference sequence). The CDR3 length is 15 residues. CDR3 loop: CASSPPDVRGNTIYF.

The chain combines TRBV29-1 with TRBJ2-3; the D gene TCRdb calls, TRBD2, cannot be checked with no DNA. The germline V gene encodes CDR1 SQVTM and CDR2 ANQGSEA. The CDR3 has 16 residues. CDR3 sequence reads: CSVEDPTGPHTDTQYF.

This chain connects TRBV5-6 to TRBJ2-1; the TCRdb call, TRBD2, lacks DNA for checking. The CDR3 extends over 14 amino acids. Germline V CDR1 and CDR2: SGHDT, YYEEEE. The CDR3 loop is CASSSGTSRGEQFF.

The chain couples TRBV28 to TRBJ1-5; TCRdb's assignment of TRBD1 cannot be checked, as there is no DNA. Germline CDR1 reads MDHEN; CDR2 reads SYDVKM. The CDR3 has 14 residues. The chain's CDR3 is CASSWTGSNQPQHF.

The CDR3: CAIILTGSSYNEQFF. The rearrangement joins TRBV9 to TRBJ2-1; as DNA is missing, the TRBD1 call by TCRdb cannot be tested. This CDR3 has 15 amino acids. The germline CDR1 and CDR2 sequences are SGDLS and YYNGEE.

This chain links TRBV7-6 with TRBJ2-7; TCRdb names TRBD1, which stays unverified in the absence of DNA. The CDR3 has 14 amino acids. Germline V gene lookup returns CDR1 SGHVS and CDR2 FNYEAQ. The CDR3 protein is CASSDGQGAYEQYF.

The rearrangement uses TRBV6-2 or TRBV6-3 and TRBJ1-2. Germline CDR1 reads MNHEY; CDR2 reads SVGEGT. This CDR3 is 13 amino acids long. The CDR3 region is CASSYRDVDGYTF.

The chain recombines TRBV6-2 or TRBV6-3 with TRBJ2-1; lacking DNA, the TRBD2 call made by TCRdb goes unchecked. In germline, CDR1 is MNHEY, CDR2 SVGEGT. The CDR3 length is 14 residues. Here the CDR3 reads CASSSGMDYNEQFF.

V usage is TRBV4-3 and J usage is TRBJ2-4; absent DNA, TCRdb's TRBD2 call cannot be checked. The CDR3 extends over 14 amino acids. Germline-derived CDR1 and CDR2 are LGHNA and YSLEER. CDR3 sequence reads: CASSQGGGGNIQYF.

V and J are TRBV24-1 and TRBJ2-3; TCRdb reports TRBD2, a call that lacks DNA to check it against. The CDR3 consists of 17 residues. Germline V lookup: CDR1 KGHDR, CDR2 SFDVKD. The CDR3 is CATSPRTSGRTGDTQYF.

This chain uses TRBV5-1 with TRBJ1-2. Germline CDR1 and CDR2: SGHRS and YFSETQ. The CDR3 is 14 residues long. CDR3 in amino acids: CASSLDLRDYGYTF. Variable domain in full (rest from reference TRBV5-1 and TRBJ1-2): KAGVTQTPRYLIKTRGQQVTLSCSPISGHRSVSWYQQTPGQGLQFLFEYFSETQRNKGNFPGRFSGRQFSNSRSEMNVSTLELGDSALYLCASSLDLRDYGYTFGSGTRLTVV.

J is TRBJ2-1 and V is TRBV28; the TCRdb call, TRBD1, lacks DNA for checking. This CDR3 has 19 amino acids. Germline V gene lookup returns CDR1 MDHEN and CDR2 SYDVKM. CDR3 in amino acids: CASSSLTESPRTREGEQFF.

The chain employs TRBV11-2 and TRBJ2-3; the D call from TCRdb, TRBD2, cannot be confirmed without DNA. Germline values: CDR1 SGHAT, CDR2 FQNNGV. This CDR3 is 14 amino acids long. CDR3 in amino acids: CASSAGTSPDTQYF.

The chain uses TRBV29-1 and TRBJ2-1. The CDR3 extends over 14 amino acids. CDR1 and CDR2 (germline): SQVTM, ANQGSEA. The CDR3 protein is CSALRPASYNEQFF.

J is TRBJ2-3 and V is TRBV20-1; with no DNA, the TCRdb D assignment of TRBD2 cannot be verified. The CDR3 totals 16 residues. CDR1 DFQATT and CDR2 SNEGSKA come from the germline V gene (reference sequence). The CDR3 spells CSARDPGRGDTDTQYF.

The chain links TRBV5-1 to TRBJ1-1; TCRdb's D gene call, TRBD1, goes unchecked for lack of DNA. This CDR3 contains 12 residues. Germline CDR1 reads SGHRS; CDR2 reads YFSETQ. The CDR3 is CASREGVAEAFF.

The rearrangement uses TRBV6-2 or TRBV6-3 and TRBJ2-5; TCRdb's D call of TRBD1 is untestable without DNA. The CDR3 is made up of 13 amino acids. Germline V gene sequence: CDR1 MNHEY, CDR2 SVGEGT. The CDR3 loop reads CASSPFEQETQYF.

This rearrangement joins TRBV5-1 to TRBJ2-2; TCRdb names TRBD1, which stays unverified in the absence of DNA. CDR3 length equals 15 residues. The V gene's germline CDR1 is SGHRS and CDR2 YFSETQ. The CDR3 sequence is CASSLFDRGIRELFF.

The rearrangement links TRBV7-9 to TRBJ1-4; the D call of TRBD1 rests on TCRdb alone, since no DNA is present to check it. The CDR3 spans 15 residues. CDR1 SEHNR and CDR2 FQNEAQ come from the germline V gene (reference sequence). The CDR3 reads CASSSMTAVNEKLFF.

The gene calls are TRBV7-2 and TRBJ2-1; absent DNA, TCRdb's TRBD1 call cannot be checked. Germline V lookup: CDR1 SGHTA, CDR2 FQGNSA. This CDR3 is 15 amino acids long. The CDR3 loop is CASSRPGTGVYEQFF.

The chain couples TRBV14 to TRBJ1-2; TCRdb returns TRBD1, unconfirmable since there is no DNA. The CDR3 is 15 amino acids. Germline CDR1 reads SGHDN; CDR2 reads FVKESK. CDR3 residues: CASSQAQGGFYGYTF.

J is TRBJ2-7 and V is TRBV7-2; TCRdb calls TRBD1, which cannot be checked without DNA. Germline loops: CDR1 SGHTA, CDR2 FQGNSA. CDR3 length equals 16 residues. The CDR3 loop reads CASSLFPGTGLYEQYF.